This TCR beta chain was sequenced in a study of cytomegalovirus exposure and HLA in healthy donors. Whole-study findings and limits: TCR beta chains associated with HLA were, in a later analysis, more clonally expanded than equally common others. Researchers catalogued 150 or so TCR beta chains as cytomegalovirus-associated.

Both 60 Vbeta primers and 13 Jbeta primers went into the PCR. Produced via immunoSEQ multiplex PCR; TCRdb's table is partial and in-frame only. The table shows approximately 190,000 clones, with roughly 74% occurring only once. The CDR3 totals 17 residues. Germline V CDR1 and CDR2: KGHSH, LQKENI. V lost 1 base to trimming and J lost 1 base; unmatched junction nucleotides: 8. Remarks on this clone: Antigen: not known.

This sequence was found in a woman aged 25 to 39 in good health and CMV-seropositive. This chain links TRBV18 with TRBJ2-7, with 9 bases lining up with TRBD2. Sequencing used PBMCs. In nucleotides, the CDR3 is TGTGCCAGCTCACCACGGGCTAGCGGGACCTCGTCCTACGAGCAGTACTTC. Its translation: CASSPRASGTSSYEQYF.